Listed here are 21 T cell receptor beta chains from one sample, sequenced in a study of T-cell reconstitution after alpha-beta-depleted transplantation in children. TCRbeta library construction was performed incorporating unique molecular identifiers. Each CDR3 protein gets one entry after TCRdb re-called the PCR reads with MiXCR. The sample records about a million distinct CDR3 sequences, roughly 29% being singletons. The specimen comprised PBMCs, mostly from graft donor cells, sampled 360 days after TCRalphabeta/CD19-depleted stem cell transplant. The receptors were gathered from a boy less than two years old who had a stem cell transplant for SCID, so the T cells may come from the graft donor.

This chain joins TRBV7-2 and TRBJ2-1; D remains unclear. CDR1 and CDR2 from the germline V gene are SGHTA and FQGNSA. The CDR3 consists of 14 residues. The V end was cut by 5 bases, the J end by 5 bases, with 13 bases between. The CDR3 is CASSQRTPNNEQFF. CDR3 bases: TGTGCCAGCAGCCAACGGACGCCCAACAATGAGCAGTTCTTC.

J is TRBJ2-6 and V is TRBV6-1; D is unclear. Per the germline V gene, CDR1 is MNHNS and CDR2 is SASEGT. V was pared by 7 bases and J by 0 bases, with 10 bases between. The CDR3 sequence is 15 residues long. CDR3 sequence reads: CASTKSSSGANVLTF. The DNA for the CDR3 is TGTGCCAGCACCAAAAGCTCCTCTGGGGCCAACGTCCTGACTTTC.

This clonotype appeared a few times. The chain has TRBV7-2 and TRBJ1-3, with D maybe TRBD1 (5 bases). CDR1 and CDR2 (germline): SGHTA, FQGNSA. The CDR3 is made up of 15 amino acids. Trimming shortened V by 1 base and J by 0 bases, and 7 bases separated the two germline ends. CDR3 amino acids: CASSLGQHSGNTIYF. The CDR3 DNA is TGTGCCAGCAGCTTAGGACAGCACTCTGGAAACACCATATATTTT.

The chain carries TRBV20-1 and TRBJ1-1; TRBD1 aligns across 7 bases. The CDR3 runs to 14 residues. With V trimmed by 5 bases and J by 4 bases, 10 bases remained unmatched. Germline CDR1 is DFQATT and CDR2 is SNEGSKA (reference sequence). The DNA for the CDR3 is TGCAGTGCTCCGAAGACAGGGAAGGGCACTGAAGCTTTCTTT. Translating gives CSAPKTGKGTEAFF.

This clonotype has only a few counts. Here the CDR3 reads CATSLPGTPWTGELFF. CDR3 DNA sequence: TGTGCCACCAGCCTCCCTGGGACTCCATGGACCGGGGAGCTGTTTTTT. V gene TRBV15 combines with J gene TRBJ2-2, with D possibly TRBD2 on 6 matching bases. V lost 5 bases and J 5 bases, leaving 18 bases between the germline ends. This CDR3 contains 16 residues. The germline V gene has CDR1 LNHNV and CDR2 YYDKDF (reference sequence).

The chain has TRBV29-1 and TRBJ2-7; 8 positions match TRBD1. The CDR3 spans 16 residues. The V segment lost 2 bases and the J segment 3 bases; nucleotides outside the gene matches: 12. Germline V lookup: CDR1 SQVTM, CDR2 ANQGSEA. DNA for the CDR3: TGCAGCGTTGAACTTACGGACAGGGCCACTTTCTACGAGCAGTACTTC. Translation gives CSVELTDRATFYEQYF.

This chain uses TRBV19 with TRBJ1-1, with D hard to call. Germline-derived CDR1 and CDR2 are LNHDA and SQIVND (reference sequence). V was shortened by 3 bases and J by 1 base, with 12 bases between the two germline ends. The CDR3 totals 15 residues. The DNA for the CDR3 is TGTGCCAGTAGTATTTCCGGCCAGGCGAACACTGAAGCTTTCTTT. Translation gives CASSISGQANTEAFF.

In nucleotides, the CDR3 is TGTGCCAGCAGCTTAGGGGAAGGGGGAACCGACGAGCAGTACTTC. This gives the protein CASSLGEGGTDEQYF. V usage is TRBV9 and J usage is TRBJ2-7; weak D call: TRBD1 (6 bases). Looked up from germline, CDR1 is SGDLS and CDR2 is YYNGEE. There are 15 residues in the CDR3. V lost 4 bases and J lost 5, with 19 bases in between. Full variable domain (outside the CDR3, taken from reference TRBV9 and TRBJ2-7): DSGVTQTPKHLITATGQRVTLRCSPRSGDLSVYWYQQSLDQGLQFLIQYYNGEERAKGNILERFSAQQFPDLHSELNLSSLELGDSALYFCASSLGEGGTDEQYFGPGTRLTVT.

The rearrangement links TRBV11-2 to TRBJ2-5, with 9 bases that match TRBD2. The J segment lost 2 bases and the V segment lost 4 bases, leaving 14 bases of the junction unmatched. Germline CDR1 SGHAT, CDR2 FQNNGV. The CDR3 length is 18 residues. CDR3 amino acids: CASSSGRLAAKKQETQYF. The CDR3 nucleotides read TGTGCCAGCAGCTCGGGGCGACTAGCGGCAAAGAAACAAGAGACCCAGTACTTC.

This clonotype was detected a few times. The chain couples TRBV12-3 or TRBV12-4 to TRBJ2-7; no clear D. The CDR3 is made up of 13 amino acids. Trimming removed 0 bases at V and 5 bases at J, with 8 bases between. The CDR3 bases are TGTGCCAGCAGTTTAGCGCTGGGGAACGAGCAGTACTTC. Translating gives CASSLALGNEQYF.

In this sample, this clonotype turned up a few times. The gene calls are TRBV29-1 and TRBJ2-7; D gene unclear. This CDR3 region has 14 residues. Trimming removed 3 bases from V and 3 bases from J, with 15 bases in between. Germline V gene lookup returns CDR1 SQVTM and CDR2 ANQGSEA. Here the CDR3 reads CSVDTDGRGYEQYF. CDR3 DNA: TGCAGCGTTGACACGGACGGCAGAGGCTACGAGCAGTACTTC.

This clonotype came up a few times. The J gene is TRBJ2-7, the V gene TRBV3-1; 8 nucleotides agree with TRBD2. With 1 base clipped from V and 1 base from J, the junction kept 3 bases outside the gene matches. The CDR3 is made up of 15 amino acids. In germline, CDR1 is LGHDT, CDR2 YNNKEL (reference sequence). The CDR3 bases are TGTGCCAGCAGCCAAGGACTAGCGCTTTCCTACGAGCAGTACTTC. Translating it yields CASSQGLALSYEQYF.

The V call is TRBV19, the J call TRBJ2-7, with D perhaps TRBD2 (5 bases). Germline-derived CDR1 and CDR2 are LNHDA and SQIVND (reference sequence). The CDR3 is 13 residues long. V shed 5 bases and J shed 3 bases, with 11 bases lying between them. The CDR3 DNA sequence: TGTGCCAGTAGTGAGGGCGGTCACTACGAGCAGTACTTC. Amino acid sequence: CASSEGGHYEQYF.

Note on this clonotype: A read error may be the cause here, since a much bigger clone is one base away. The chain has TRBV6-5 and TRBJ1-2, with D possibly TRBD1 on 6 matching bases. CDR1 MNHEY and CDR2 SVGAGI come from the germline V gene. The CDR3 runs to 14 residues. CDR3 sequence (DNA): TGTGCCATCAGTTACGTGGGGGGGGCGGATGGCTACACCTTC. Translated: CAISYVGGADGYTF.

This chain joins TRBV7-7 and TRBJ2-7, with D unresolved. The CDR3 runs to 14 residues. CDR1 and CDR2 (germline): SSHAT, FNYEAQ (reference sequence). Trimming took off 4 bases at V and 5 bases at J, with 15 bases between the two ends. The CDR3 bases are TGTGCCAGCAGCTCCTCCCGTCAGAGTAACGAGCAGTACTTC. Amino acids: CASSSSRQSNEQYF.

The rearrangement uses TRBV18 and TRBJ2-2, with 7 bases that match TRBD1. Per germline, CDR1 KGHSH and CDR2 LQKENI. The CDR3 consists of 16 residues. Trimming at V came to 4 bases and at J to 2 bases, leaving 7 bases not matched to a gene. CDR3 residues: CASSRTGQKNTGELFF. CDR3 coding DNA: TGTGCCAGCTCACGTACGGGACAGAAAAACACCGGGGAGCTGTTTTTT.

This rearrangement joins TRBV7-6 to TRBJ1-4; tentative D call: TRBD1 (5 bases). V lost 2 bases, J lost 5 bases, and 12 bases lay in between. The length of the CDR3 is 15 residues. Germline assignment: CDR1 SGHVS and CDR2 FNYEAQ. The CDR3 nucleotides read TGTGCCAGCAGCTTATCGACAGCCTTAAATGAAAAACTGTTTTTT. It yields the protein CASSLSTALNEKLFF.

This clonotype was observed a handful of times. The genes are TRBV5-1 and TRBJ1-3, with D possibly matching TRBD1 (5 bases). Germline CDR1 is SGHRS and CDR2 is YFSETQ. The V end was cut by 0 bases, the J end by 0 bases, with 10 bases between. CDR3 length: 16 amino acids. The CDR3 protein is CASSLEGPRSGNTIYF. CDR3 coding DNA: TGCGCCAGCAGCTTGGAGGGACCGCGCTCTGGAAACACCATATATTTT.

The chain joins TRBV18 to TRBJ2-1; D may be TRBD1 (5 bases). Per germline, CDR1 KGHSH and CDR2 LQKENI. CDR3 size: 15 residues. V lost 3 bases to trimming and J lost 4 bases, with 13 bases between them. CDR3 sequence (DNA): TGTGCCAGCTCACCCCTATCCAGACAGTACAATGAGCAGTTCTTC. Protein sequence: CASSPLSRQYNEQFF.

This clonotype was picked up a small number of times. The rearrangement links TRBV29-1 to TRBJ2-1; 7 positions match TRBD1. The junction had 2 bases not matched to a gene; V was cut back by 6 bases and J by 3 bases. There are 12 residues in the CDR3. Germline lookup yields CDR1 SQVTM and CDR2 ANQGSEA. CDR3 protein: CSVRDSYNEQFF. The CDR3 DNA follows: TGCAGCGTCCGGGACAGCTACAATGAGCAGTTCTTC.

The V gene is TRBV12-3 or TRBV12-4, the J gene TRBJ2-1; D is possibly TRBD1 (6 bases). The ends were cut back, 3 bases at V and 4 bases at J, with 13 bases in the middle. CDR3 size: 15 residues. This chain's CDR3 is CASSFRTAYYNEQFF. The CDR3 bases are TGTGCCAGCAGTTTCAGGACAGCCTATTACAATGAGCAGTTCTTC.